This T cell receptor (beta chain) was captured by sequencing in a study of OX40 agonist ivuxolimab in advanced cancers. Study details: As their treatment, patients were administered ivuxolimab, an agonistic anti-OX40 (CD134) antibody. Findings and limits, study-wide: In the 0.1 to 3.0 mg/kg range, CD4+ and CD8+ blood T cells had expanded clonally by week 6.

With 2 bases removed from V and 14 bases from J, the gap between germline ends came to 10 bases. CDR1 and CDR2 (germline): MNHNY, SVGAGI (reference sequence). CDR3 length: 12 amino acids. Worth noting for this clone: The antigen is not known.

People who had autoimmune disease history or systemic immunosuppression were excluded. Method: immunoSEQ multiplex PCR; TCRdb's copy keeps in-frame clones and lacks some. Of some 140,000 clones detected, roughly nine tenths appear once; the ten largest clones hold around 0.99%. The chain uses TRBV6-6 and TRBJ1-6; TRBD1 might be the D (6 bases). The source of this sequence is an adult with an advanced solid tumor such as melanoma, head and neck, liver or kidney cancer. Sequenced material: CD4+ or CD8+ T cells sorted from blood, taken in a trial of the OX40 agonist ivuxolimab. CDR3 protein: CASSYGGGTLHF. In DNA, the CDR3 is TGTGCCAGCAGTTACGGGGGGGGCACCCTCCACTTT.